Presented here are 27 T cell receptor delta chains from one specimen sequenced in a study of gamma delta lymphoproliferative disorders and STAT genes. TCRdb fed the multiplex PCR reads into CATT to redo clone calling. The sample contains roughly 1,200 delta-chain clones, roughly 2% of which appear only once. PBMCs from patients and controls supplied the genomic DNA for sequencing. What was sequenced was blood. These receptors all stem from a human donor in good health.

This clone was detected only a few times. For the J gene the call is TRDJ1; the V gene lacks a call; the table gives TRDD3 as D, unverified against the DNA. The CDR3 is 20 residues long. CDR3 amino acids: CASLCPTGWGIPKNTDKLIF. The CDR3, as DNA: TGTGCTTCATTGTGCCCCACGGGTTGGGGGATACCCAAAAACACCGATAAACTCATCTTT.

Comment on this clone: The protein that TCRdb holds for this DNA derives from a much larger clone and differs from the translated DNA at residue 11, which likely indicates a read error; the protein shown here is translated from the DNA. The rearrangement joins TRDV2 to TRDJ1; D might be TRDD3 (6 bases). V was trimmed by 0 bases and J by 1 base, leaving 17 bases between them. CDR1 is GEAIGNYY, CDR2 EKD, per germline. The length of the CDR3 is 17 residues. CDR3 sequence (DNA): TGTGCCTGTGACACCGTCGGGGGACCCGGGAGCACCGATAAACTCATCTTT. Its protein product is CACDTVGGPGSTDKLIF.

As concerns this clone: TCRdb's protein for this DNA is that of a much larger clone and differs from the translation at residue 7, likely a read error; the protein shown is the DNA translation. This chain joins TRDV1 and TRDJ1; D possibly corresponds to TRDD2 (5 bases). CDR1 and CDR2 from the germline V gene are TSWWSYY and QGS. This CDR3 region has 13 residues. The V end was cut by 4 bases, the J end by 6 bases, with 12 bases between. CDR3 in amino acids: CALGGPSSNKLIF. Here the CDR3 DNA reads TGTGCTCTTGGGGGACCTTCTTCGAATAAACTCATCTTT.

A word on this clone: TCRdb assigns this DNA the protein of a much larger clone, which departs from its translation at residue 15; this likely reflects a read error, and the protein shown comes from translating the DNA. DNA for the CDR3: TGTGCTCTTGGGGAACTGGGTCCAAAATGCTTTACTTCCGATAGACTCATCTTT. Translation: CALGELGPKCFTSDRLIF. V is TRDV1 and J is TRDJ1; tentatively, D is TRDD2 (5 bases). Germline V gene lookup returns CDR1 TSWWSYY and CDR2 QGS. This CDR3 is built from 18 residues.

Comments on this clone: This DNA's translation differs at residue 15 from TCRdb's protein, which comes from a much larger clone; a read error is likely, and the protein shown is translated from the DNA. The chain carries TRDV2 and TRDJ1; TRDD3 might be the D (6 bases). The CDR3 covers 17 residues. From germline, CDR1 is GEAIGNYY and CDR2 EKD. CDR3 residues: CACDTVGGPGGTDKHIF. The CDR3 coding sequence is TGTGCCTGTGACACCGTCGGGGGACCCGGGGGCACCGATAAACACATCTTT.

Concerning this clone itself: At one of its ends the junction is not consistent with the germline gene, which may arise from a read error. The chain employs TRAV14/DV4 and TRDJ2; no definite D call. The germline V gene has CDR1 TSDPSYG and CDR2 QGSYDQQN (reference sequence). This CDR3 spans 14 amino acids. CDR3 protein: CAMREVSGNTPLIF. The CDR3, as DNA: TGTGCAATGAGAGAGGTCTCAGGAAACACACCTCTTATCTTT.

There are a few counts of this clone. A read error likely explains this, since a far larger clone differs by one base. Other DNA variants within this sample encode the same CDR3. The genes are TRDV1 and TRDJ1; tentative D call: TRDD2 (5 bases). Per germline, CDR1 TSWWSYY and CDR2 QGS. The CDR3 has 13 amino acids. The CDR3 nucleotides are TGTGCTCTTGGGGGACCTCCTTCGAATAAGCTCATCTTT. This sequence encodes CALGGPPSNKLIF.

As concerns this clone: A far larger clone lies a single base away; this is likely a read error. Other nucleotide sequences in the sample specify the same CDR3. The chain recombines TRDV2 with TRDJ1; 12 bases align to TRDD3. From germline, CDR1 is GEAIGNYY and CDR2 EKD. The CDR3 sequence is 14 residues long. The CDR3 here is CACDTVGLGDTLIF. The CDR3 bases are TGTGCCTGTGACACTGTGGGACTGGGGGATACACTCATCTTT.

This clone is labeled as medium-sized. A far larger clone differs by one base, so this is likely a read error. Additional DNA sequences in this sample encode the identical CDR3. This chain joins TRDV1 and TRDJ1, with D possibly TRDD3 on 5 matching bases. V was shortened by 3 bases and J by 0 bases, with 20 bases between the two germline ends. The CDR3 sequence is 18 residues long. Germline CDR1 and CDR2: TSWWSYY and QGS. In nucleotides, the CDR3 is TGTGCTCTTGGGGAGCCTTTGTATGGGGAGCCCTACACCGATAAACTCATCTTT. It translates to CALGEPLYGEPYTDKLIF.

This clone occurred a few times. TCRdb records a much larger clone's protein for this DNA, with a difference at residue 9 that likely arises from a read error; the protein given is the translation of the DNA. The chain has TRDV1 and TRDJ1; TRDD3 aligns across 12 bases. This CDR3 region has 23 residues. Germline CDR1 is TSWWSYY and CDR2 is QGS. Trimming took 4 bases from V and 6 from J; bases not matched to a gene: 30. CDR3: CALGVQSSATRVWGIRGLNKLIF. Here the CDR3 DNA reads TGTGCTCTTGGGGTCCAATCTTCCGCTACGCGGGTCTGGGGGATACGAGGGCTAAATAAACTCATCTTT.

This clone is medium-sized (0.01 to 0.1%) in the sample. For this DNA, TCRdb reports the protein of a much larger clone, which diverges at residue 15, most likely from a read error; the protein presented here is translated directly from the DNA. The sample holds other DNA sequences that translate to the same CDR3. This rearrangement joins TRDV1 to TRDJ1, with 7 bases that match TRDD2. The CDR3 consists of 17 residues. CDR1 and CDR2 (germline): TSWWSYY, QGS. This chain's CDR3 is CALGGTFLRWGADKPIF. CDR3 DNA sequence: TGTGCTCTTGGGGGAACCTTCCTCCGTTGGGGCGCCGATAAACCCATCTTT.

This clone was picked up a small number of times. V is TRDV1 and J is TRDJ1; 7 nucleotides align to TRDD3. This CDR3 spans 17 amino acids. CDR1 and CDR2 from the germline V gene are TSWWSYY and QGS. Unmatched junction bases numbered 14, after V lost 1 base and J lost 6 bases. The CDR3 coding sequence is TGTGCTCTTGGGGAACCCCCCGCCTGGGGGTGGTCGAATAAACTCATCTTT. The encoded protein is CALGEPPAWGWSNKLIF.

Of note for this clone: For this DNA, TCRdb reports the protein of a much larger clone, which diverges at residue 15, most likely from a read error; the protein presented here is translated directly from the DNA. This CDR3 is also generated by other DNA sequences in the sample. CDR3 coding DNA: TGTGCCTGTGACCCCGTTTCGGGAGGATCTTACACCGATAAACCCATCTTT. This sequence encodes CACDPVSGGSYTDKPIF. The V and J genes are TRDV2 and TRDJ1; no clear D. The CDR3 runs 17 residues. Looked up from germline, CDR1 is GEAIGNYY and CDR2 is EKD.

The table lists this clone with a few counts. This DNA's translation and the protein TCRdb lists, from a much larger clone, do not match at residue 8, likely due to a read error; the protein shown is translated from the DNA. This chain links TRDV2 with TRDJ1; possibly TRDD3 for D (5 bases). V was trimmed by 1 base and J by 0 bases, leaving 14 bases between them. The germline V gene encodes CDR1 GEAIGNYY and CDR2 EKD. This CDR3 comprises 16 residues. The CDR3 protein is CACDTVGWGNTDKLIF. Written as DNA, the CDR3 is TGTGCCTGTGACACGGTAGGTTGGGGAAACACCGATAAACTCATCTTT.

In its sample, this clone was seen many times. This DNA's translation differs at residue 18 from TCRdb's protein, which comes from a much larger clone; a read error is likely, and the protein shown is translated from the DNA. The J gene is TRDJ1, the V gene TRDV1, with TRDD3 matching 12 bases. Germline lookup yields CDR1 TSWWSYY and CDR2 QGS. V lost 4 bases, J lost 6 bases, and 30 bases stayed unmatched. This CDR3 is built from 23 residues. DNA of the CDR3: TGTGCTCTTGGGGTCCAATCTTCCTCTACGCGGGTCTGGGGGATACGAGGGCCAAATAAACTCATCTTT. Translated, it gives CALGVQSSSTRVWGIRGPNKLIF.

This clone is hyperexpanded by share. In the same sample, other DNA sequences code for this CDR3. As DNA, the CDR3 is TGTGCTCTTGGGGAAAAAGACTGGGGGATCAGGTACACCGATAAACTCATCTTT. Translated: CALGEKDWGIRYTDKLIF. The genes are TRDV1 and TRDJ1; 10 bases agree with TRDD3. V was clipped by 2 bases and J by 0 bases; unmatched bases: 9. The CDR3 spans 18 residues. Germline-derived CDR1 and CDR2 are TSWWSYY and QGS.

In its sample, this clone is large. The same CDR3 also results from other DNA sequences found in this sample. In DNA form, the CDR3 reads TGTGCCTGTGATCTTATAGTAACAGGCGGTTTACGGGACACCGATAAACTCATCTTT. This codes for CACDLIVTGGLRDTDKLIF. The chain combines TRDV2 with TRDJ1, with D possibly being TRDD1 (5 bases). Germline V gives CDR1 GEAIGNYY, CDR2 EKD. V lost 4 bases and J lost 0, with 26 bases in between. The CDR3 totals 19 residues.

This clone was counted a few times. This DNA's translation differs at residue 16 from TCRdb's protein, which comes from a much larger clone; a read error is likely, and the protein shown is translated from the DNA. The gene calls are TRDV2 and TRDJ1; tentative D call: TRDD3 (6 bases). The CDR3 is 17 amino acids. In germline, CDR1 is GEAIGNYY, CDR2 EKD. The CDR3: CACDTVGGPGGTDKLTF. In DNA, the CDR3 is TGTGCCTGTGACACCGTCGGGGGACCCGGGGGCACCGATAAACTCACCTTT.

In the case of this clone: TCRdb's protein, taken from a much larger clone, differs from this DNA's translation at residue 15, likely owing to a read error; the protein displayed comes from the DNA. Other DNA sequences in the same sample also yield this CDR3. This chain links TRDV1 with TRDJ1; either TRDD2 or TRDD3 may fit D (5 bases each). Germline V gene lookup returns CDR1 TSWWSYY and CDR2 QGS. This CDR3 comprises 17 residues. CDR3 coding DNA: TGTGCTCTTGGGGGAACTTTCCTCCGTTGGGGCGCCGATAAACCCATCTTT. Protein sequence: CALGGTFLRWGADKPIF.

This clone was seen more than once but under ten times. TCRdb has a much larger clone's protein, which differs at residue 16 from the translation of this DNA, likely because of a read error; what is shown is the protein translated from the DNA. V is TRDV1 and J is TRDJ3; D may be TRDD3 (5 bases). Germline loops: CDR1 TSWWSYY, CDR2 QGS. CDR3 length: 19 amino acids. Here the CDR3 DNA reads TGTGCTCTTGGGGAACTGGGGGTCATAAATCCCTGGGACACCCGACGGATGTTTTTC. Amino acids: CALGELGVINPWDTRRMFF.

This clone is classed as medium-sized. This likely traces to a read error, being one base from a far larger clone. This chain links TRDV2 with TRDJ1, with TRDD3 as a possible D gene (6 bases). Looked up from germline, CDR1 is GEAIGNYY and CDR2 is EKD. The CDR3 extends over 17 amino acids. V was cut by 5 bases and J by 0 bases, with 21 bases left in between. CDR3 sequence (DNA): TGTGCCTGTGGCGACATGGGTGGGGGTCCCCACACCGATAAACTCATCTTT. This sequence encodes CACGDMGGGPHTDKLIF.

Concerning this clone: The translated DNA and TCRdb's protein are not identical at residue 8; the protein here was translated from the DNA. The chain has TRDV2 and TRDJ1; 10 nucleotides line up with TRDD3. Looked up from germline, CDR1 is GEAIGNYY and CDR2 is EKD. This CDR3 region has 19 residues. The V segment lost 0 bases and the J segment 4 bases; nucleotides outside the gene matches: 16. The CDR3 spells CACDTVERWGIQAGDKLIF. DNA for the CDR3: TGTGCCTGTGACACCGTAGAGCGATGGGGGATACAGGCGGGCGATAAACTCATCTTT.

Relative to its sample, this clone is medium-sized (0.01 to 0.1%). The J gene was reported as TRDJ1; the V gene went uncalled. The CDR3 runs to 18 residues. Written as DNA, the CDR3 is TGTGCCTCCCCCCCCCTCGCTATCGGACCCCTACACACCGATAAACTCATCTTT. Translation: CASPPLAIGPLHTDKLIF.

Concerning this clone itself: The protein TCRdb gives is from a much larger clone and does not agree with this DNA's translation at residue 12, likely a read error; the protein shown here comes from the DNA. V gene TRDV3 combines with J gene TRDJ1, with TRDD3 matching 10 bases. V trimming: 4 bases; J trimming: 2 bases; junction bases outside the gene matches: 19. This CDR3 spans 18 amino acids. Germline-derived CDR1 and CDR2 are TVYSNPD and GDNSRS (reference sequence). CDR3 protein: CASNLPGLLGDWTDKLIF. The CDR3 DNA sequence: TGTGCCTCAAATCTTCCTGGGCTACTGGGGGATTGGACCGATAAACTCATCTTT.

The table lists this clone with a few counts. A read error likely explains this, since a far larger clone differs by one base. This sample includes further DNA sequences coding for the same CDR3. The chain uses TRDV2 and TRDJ1; 10 bases align to TRDD3. The CDR3 is 18 residues long. Losses at the gene ends were 0 bases for V and 0 bases for J; bases not matched to a gene: 9. Germline V lookup: CDR1 GEAIGNYY, CDR2 EKD. In nucleotides, the CDR3 is TGTGCCTGTGACACCGTCGGGGGGGATACGAAATACACCGATAAACTCATCTTT. Translating it yields CACDTVGGDTKYTDKLIF.

This clone was counted only a few times. A single base is all that separates this from a far larger clone, so a read error is likely. This sample includes further DNA sequences coding for the same CDR3. V gene TRDV2 combines with J gene TRDJ1; TRDD3 agrees at 10 bases. Germline V lookup: CDR1 GEAIGNYY, CDR2 EKD. The CDR3 totals 18 residues. V lost 0 bases and J lost 0; bases outside the gene matches: 9. CDR3 sequence: CACDTVGGDTKYTDKLIF. In DNA form, the CDR3 reads TGTGCCTGTGACACCGTTGGGGGGGATACGAAGTACACCGATAAACTCATCTTT.

About this clone: TCRdb assigns this DNA the protein of a much larger clone, which departs from its translation at residue 5; this likely reflects a read error, and the protein shown comes from translating the DNA. The rearrangement uses TRDV2 and TRDJ3, with a weak D call TRDD3 (5 bases). The length of the CDR3 is 18 residues. V lost 6 bases, J lost 0 bases, and 17 bases lay in between. CDR1 GEAIGNYY and CDR2 EKD come from the germline V gene. The CDR3 spells CACPLVGVSSWDTRQMFF. As DNA, the CDR3 is TGTGCCTGTCCATTGGTTGGGGTAAGCTCCTGGGACACCCGACAGATGTTTTTC.